This TCR beta chain was retrieved from a study of shared clonotypes between healthy human individuals. Study at large: Serving as donors were two women and a few men, whose ages spanned 18 to 49.

This clone was found once. Its antigen remains unidentified. Authors' methods: There were no quality scores in the junction-only immunoSEQ sequences, so filtering differed. Generated by immunoSEQ multiplex PCR, the TCRdb table keeps only in-frame clones and is missing some. The V and J calls and clone size come from that table; D and trimming were worked out from the DNA. The sample consists of some 510,000 clones, less than 85% of them appearing once. Donors were healthy HIV-negative adults without recent acute infections or vaccinations. Overall study findings and caveats: What limited the represented genetic and exposure-history diversity was the small number of donors.

This CDR3 region has 16 residues. V lost 4 bases to trimming and J lost 0 bases; unmatched junction nucleotides: 7. The germline V gene encodes CDR1 SGHTS and CDR2 YDEGEE. Material for sequencing was PBMCs. The genes are TRBV5-8 and TRBJ2-3; 8 nucleotides match TRBD2. This clonotype was obtained from a woman in her thirties or forties in good health. Some clones in this sample may be carry-over from other donors' samples. DNA for the CDR3: TGTGCCAGCAGCCCCGATCTAGCGGGCAGCACAGATACGCAGTATTTT. Residues: CASSPDLAGSTDTQYF.